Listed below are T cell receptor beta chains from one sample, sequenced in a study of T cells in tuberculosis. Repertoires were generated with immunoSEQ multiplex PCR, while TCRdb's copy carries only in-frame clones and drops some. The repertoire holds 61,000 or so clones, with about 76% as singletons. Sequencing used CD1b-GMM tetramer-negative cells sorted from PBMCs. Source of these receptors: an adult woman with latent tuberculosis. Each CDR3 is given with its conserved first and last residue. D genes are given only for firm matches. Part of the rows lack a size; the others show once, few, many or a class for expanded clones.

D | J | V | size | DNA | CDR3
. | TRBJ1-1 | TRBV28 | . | TGTGCCAGCGGCATTACAGCCATGAACACTGAAGCTTTCTTT | CASGITAMNTEAFF
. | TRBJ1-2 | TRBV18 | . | TGTGCCAGCTCACATCCAGGGGTGACTAACTATGGCTACACCTTC | CASSHPGVTNYGYTF
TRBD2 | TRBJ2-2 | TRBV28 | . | TGTGCCAGCAGTTTTACTAGCGGTACCGGGGAGCTGTTTTTT | CASSFTSGTGELFF
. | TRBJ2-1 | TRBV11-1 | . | TGTGCCAGCAGCCTGGTAGGGAGTAATGAGCAGTTCTTC | CASSLVGSNEQFF
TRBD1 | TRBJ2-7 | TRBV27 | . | TGTGCCAGCAGTTTAAAGAGAGGACAGGGGGACTACGAGCAGTACTTC | CASSLKRGQGDYEQYF
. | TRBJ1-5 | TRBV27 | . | TGTGCCAGCAGTTTCGGACAGAATCAGCCCCAGCATTTT | CASSFGQNQPQHF
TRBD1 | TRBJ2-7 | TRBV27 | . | TGTGCCAGCAGCGGGACAGGGGCCGACTACGAGCAGTACTTC | CASSGTGADYEQYF
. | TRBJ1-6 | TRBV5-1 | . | TGCGCCAGCAGCTTGGCCGGGGGTTCCCTTGGGTCACCCCTCCACTTT | CASSLAGGSLGSPLHF
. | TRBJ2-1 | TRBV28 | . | TGTGCCAGCAGTTTAGCCGGGAGAAATGAGCAGTTCTTC | CASSLAGRNEQFF
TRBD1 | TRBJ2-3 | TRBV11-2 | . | TGTGCCAGCAGCCGTTTGAGGGGGCAGGGAGATACGCAGTATTTT | CASSRLRGQGDTQYF
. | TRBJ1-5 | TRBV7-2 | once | TGTGCCAGCAGCTTAGGGGGGGGTTATAGCAATCAGCCCCAGCATTTT | CASSLGGGYSNQPQHF
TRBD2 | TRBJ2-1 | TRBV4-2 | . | TGTGCCAGCAGCCGAGGGACTAGCGATTACAATGAGCAGTTCTTC | CASSRGTSDYNEQFF
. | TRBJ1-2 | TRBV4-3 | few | TGCGCCAGCAGCCAAGACCACAGAGACCTTCGTGGCTACACCTTC | CASSQDHRDLRGYTF
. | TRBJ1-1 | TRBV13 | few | TGTGCCAGCAGCCAAAATGGACAGCCGAACACTGAAGCTTTCTTT | CASSQNGQPNTEAFF
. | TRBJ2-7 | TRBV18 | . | TGTGCCAGCTCGGTAGGACTGTCGTACGAGCAGTACTTC | CASSVGLSYEQYF
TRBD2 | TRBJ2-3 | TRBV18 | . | TGTGCCAGCTCCCTCGGACTAGCGGGAGGTACAGATACGCAGTATTTT | CASSLGLAGGTDTQYF
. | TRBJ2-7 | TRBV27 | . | TGTGCCAGCAGTCGTCGGGGGTCCTACGAGCAGTACTTC | CASSRRGSYEQYF
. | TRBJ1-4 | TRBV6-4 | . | TGTGCCAGCAGTGCTCAGACAGGAGATGAAAAACTGTTTTTT | CASSAQTGDEKLFF
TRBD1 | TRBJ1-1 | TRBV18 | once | TGTGCCAGCCGGAGAGAACAGGGGTTACCTGAAGCTTTCTTT | CASRREQGLPEAFF
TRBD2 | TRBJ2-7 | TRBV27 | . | TGTGCCAGCAGTTTGTCACTAGCGGGAGGCGAGCAGTACTTC | CASSLSLAGGEQYF
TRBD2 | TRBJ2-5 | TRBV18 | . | TGTGCCAGCTCACCACCGGGACTAGCGGGGGGCGTCGAGACCCAGTACTTC | CASSPPGLAGGVETQYF
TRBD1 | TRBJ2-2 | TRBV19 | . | TGTGCCAGTAGTATGGGACTCGACAGGGGGGGCGCATCCACCGGGGAGCTGTTTTTT | CASSMGLDRGGASTGELFF
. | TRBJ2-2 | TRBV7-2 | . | TGTGCCAGCAGCTTAGAGGGCAGGGCATTCGGGGAGCTGTTTTTT | CASSLEGRAFGELFF
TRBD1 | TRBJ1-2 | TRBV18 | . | TGTGCCAGCTCCCCCGACAGGGGAGGCTACACCTTC | CASSPDRGGYTF
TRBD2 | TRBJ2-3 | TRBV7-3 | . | TGTGCCAGCAGCTTAACGGGACTAGCGGGGGCGTGGAGCACAGATACGCAGTATTTT | CASSLTGLAGAWSTDTQYF
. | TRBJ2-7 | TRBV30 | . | TGTGCCTGGAGTGTAGGGGCAGGGGCCTCCTACGAGCAGTACTTC | CAWSVGAGASYEQYF
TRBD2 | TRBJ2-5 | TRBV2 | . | TGTGCCAGCAGTGATACTAGCGGGGGTTGGCAAGAGACCCAGTACTTC | CASSDTSGGWQETQYF
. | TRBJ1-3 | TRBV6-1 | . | TGTGCCAGCAGTGAAGGGCAGGGACTAACCATATATTTT | CASSEGQGLTIYF
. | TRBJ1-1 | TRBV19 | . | TGTGCCAGTAGTATAACCGCCAACTTGGACACTGAAGCTTTCTTT | CASSITANLDTEAFF
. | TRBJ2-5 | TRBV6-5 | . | TGTGCCAGCAGTTATTCCGGACAGCCGAGGGAGACCCAGTACTTC | CASSYSGQPRETQYF
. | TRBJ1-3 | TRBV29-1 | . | TGCAGCGTTGACGGACAATCGAACACCATATATTTT | CSVDGQSNTIYF
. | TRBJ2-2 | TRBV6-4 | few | TGTGCCAGCAGTCTGACTAGTCGGACCGGGGAGCTGTTTTTT | CASSLTSRTGELFF
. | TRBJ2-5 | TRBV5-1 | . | TGCGCCAGCAGCTTGACGTCAGGTGCCCCCCACCAAGAGACCCAGTACTTC | CASSLTSGAPHQETQYF
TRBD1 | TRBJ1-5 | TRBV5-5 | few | TGTGCCAGCAGCTTCCGGGACAGCCTCCTTAGCAATCAGCCCCAGCATTTT | CASSFRDSLLSNQPQHF
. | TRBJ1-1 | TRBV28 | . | TGTGCCAGCAGCCAAGGGGGGGTCCGGGGGGCTGAAGCTTTCTTT | CASSQGGVRGAEAFF
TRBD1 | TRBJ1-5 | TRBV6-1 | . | TGTGCCAGCATGGACAGGGTCCAGCCCCAGCATTTT | CASMDRVQPQHF
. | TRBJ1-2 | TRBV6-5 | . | TGTGCCAGTAGCCCGGGGGGGGGCCATGGCTACACCTTC | CASSPGGGHGYTF
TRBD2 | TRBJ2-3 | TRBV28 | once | TGTGCCAGTCCTCCCCCCCGGGAGGGCCGCACAGATACGCAGTATTTT | CASPPPREGRTDTQYF
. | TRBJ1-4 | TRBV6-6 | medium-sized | TGTGCCAGCAACGTGGACAGACCTTTCAGGGAAAAACTGTTTTTT | CASNVDRPFREKLFF
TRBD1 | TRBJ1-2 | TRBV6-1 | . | TGTGCCAGCACTGACAGGGGAGTGTACGGCTACACCTTC | CASTDRGVYGYTF
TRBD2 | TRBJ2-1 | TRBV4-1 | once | TGCGCCAGCAGCCAAGAACTAGCGGGAGGACCCTACAATGAGCAGTTCTTC | CASSQELAGGPYNEQFF
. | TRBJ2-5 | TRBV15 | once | TGTGCCACCAGCAGAGACCTGACTAGTGGAGAGACCCAGTACTTC | CATSRDLTSGETQYF
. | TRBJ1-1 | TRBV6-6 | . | TGTGCCAGCAGTTACTCACTGACTGAAGCTTTCTTT | CASSYSLTEAFF
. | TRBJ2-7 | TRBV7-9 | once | TGTGCCAGCAGCTCCGCCTACGAGCAGTACTTC | CASSSAYEQYF
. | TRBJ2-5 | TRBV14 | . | TGTGCCAGCAGCCTTAATACGGTTTCGGAGACCCAGTACTTC | CASSLNTVSETQYF
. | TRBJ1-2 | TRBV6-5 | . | TGTGCCAGCAAACTGGGGGGGGGCGCGTATGGCTACACCTTC | CASKLGGGAYGYTF
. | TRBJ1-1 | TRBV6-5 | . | TGTGCCAGCAGTTACCAGGGGAACACTGAAGCTTTCTTT | CASSYQGNTEAFF
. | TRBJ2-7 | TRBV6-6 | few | TGTGCCAGCAGTTACTTGGCTTCTTCCTACGAGCAGTACTTC | CASSYLASSYEQYF
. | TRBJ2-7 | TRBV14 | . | TGTGCCAGCAGTCGCCAGATGGGGCTCTACGAGCAGTACTTC | CASSRQMGLYEQYF
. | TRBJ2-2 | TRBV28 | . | TGTGCCAGCAGTTTACAGGGATCGAACACCGGGGAGCTGTTTTTT | CASSLQGSNTGELFF
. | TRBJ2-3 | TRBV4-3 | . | TGCGCCAGCAGCCAAGACGATGGGGCTACGCAGTATTTT | CASSQDDGATQYF
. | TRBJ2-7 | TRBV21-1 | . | TGTGCCAGCAAGATGGGACAGGTCACCTACGAGCAGTACTTC | CASKMGQVTYEQYF
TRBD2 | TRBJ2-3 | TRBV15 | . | TGTGCCACCAGCAGAGGGCGGGGGAGCGGGGGGGCCCGTAGCACAGATACGCAGTATTTT | CATSRGRGSGGARSTDTQYF
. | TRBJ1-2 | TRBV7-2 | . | TGTGCCAGCAGCTTGGCAAACTATGGCTACACCTTC | CASSLANYGYTF